Detailed here is one T cell receptor (beta chain). Per the study methods: Researchers report that nucleated cell counts were estimated from reference gene primer amplification. Sequencing was performed with immunoSEQ multiplex PCR; in TCRdb, only in-frame clones are kept and a portion is missing. The V and J calls and clone size were taken over from that table, and D and trimming were inferred from the DNA. The sample has some 100,000 clones; approximately 89% are singletons. The data were obtained in a study of blood T cell repertoires in COVID-19. Study summary: The samples span acute and convalescent COVID-19 from the United States, Italy and Spain. In each case, the material was cDNA or gDNA derived from T cells, B-cell-depleted T cells, or PBMCs.

Source material: peripheral blood. The sequence came from a man aged 50 to 60 with acute or convalescent COVID-19.

The CDR3, as DNA: TGTGCCAGCAGCTTAGCACGAATGAGCTATGGCTACACCTTC. This codes for CASSLARMSYGYTF. The V call is TRBV7-8, the J call TRBJ1-2, with D unclear. Looked up from germline, CDR1 is SGHVS and CDR2 is FQNEAQ. V was cut by 0 bases and J by 4 bases, with 9 bases left in between. The CDR3 runs 14 residues.